A selection of T cell receptor beta chains follows, all from one sample in a study of blood T cells in healthy people across ages. TCRdb recomputed calls from the 5' RACE reads with MiXCR, one row per CDR3 protein. The sample lists some 1,800,000 distinct CDR3 sequences; roughly 43% were seen once. Sequencing was performed on blood. The receptors originated from a human donor in good health. Both conserved end residues are part of each CDR3. The D gene is left open where the match is weak. Clone size is stated in some rows and not others, as once, few, many or a class when expanded.

TRBD1,TRBV29-1,NA,TRBJ1-4,13,CSVNDRANEKLFF,TGCAGCGTCAACGACAGGGCTAATGAAAAACTGTTTTTT
NA,TRBV9,NA,TRBJ1-4,15,CASSVEGRMGEKLFF,TGTGCCAGCAGCGTAGAGGGCAGGATGGGGGAAAAACTGTTTTTT
TRBD1,TRBV10-3,NA,TRBJ2-1,17,CAISDHNPGTGANEQFF,TGTGCCATCAGTGACCACAACCCCGGGACAGGGGCCAATGAGCAGTTCTTC
NA,TRBV7-3,NA,TRBJ2-3,15,CANSSGQRPTDTQYF,TGTGCCAACAGCTCTGGACAGAGGCCCACAGATACGCAGTATTTT
TRBD1,TRBV20-1,NA,TRBJ2-1,15,CSARGQGALVNEQFF,TGCAGTGCCCGAGGACAGGGGGCCCTCGTAAATGAGCAGTTCTTC
NA,TRBV7-2,NA,TRBJ2-7,16,CASTENGGPTSYEQYF,TGTGCCAGCACCGAGAATGGGGGGCCGACCTCCTACGAGCAGTACTTC
TRBD2,TRBV20-1,few,TRBJ2-3,17,CSARGDSRGGAIDTQYF,TGCAGTGCTAGGGGCGACTCTCGCGGGGGGGCCATAGATACGCAGTATTTT
NA,TRBV15,NA,TRBJ1-5,15,CATSRGDYSNQPQHF,TGTGCCACCAGCAGAGGAGATTATAGCAATCAGCCCCAGCATTTT
NA,TRBV6-5,few,TRBJ1-5,14,CATRAGRASQPQHF,TGTGCCACCCGGGCTGGACGGGCCTCTCAGCCCCAGCATTTT
TRBD1,TRBV10-3,NA,TRBJ2-5,15,CAISDGQGGVETQYF,TGTGCCATCAGTGACGGACAGGGAGGAGTAGAGACCCAGTACTTC
NA,TRBV5-5,few,TRBJ2-1,13,CASSIKEVYEQFF,TGTGCCAGCAGCATAAAAGAGGTTTATGAGCAGTTCTTC
NA,TRBV24-1,NA,TRBJ2-5,13,CATSGPGMETQYF,TGTGCCACCAGTGGTCCAGGAATGGAGACCCAGTACTTC
NA,TRBV5-1,NA,TRBJ1-1,13,CASSLASDLEAFF,TGCGCCAGCAGCTTGGCCAGCGACCTTGAAGCTTTCTTT
NA,TRBV7-2,NA,TRBJ2-3,15,CASRPDPRQTDTQYF,TGTGCCAGCAGGCCGGATCCGCGTCAAACAGATACGCAGTATTTT
TRBD1,TRBV12-3/TRBV12-4,NA,TRBJ1-2,15,CASRRGRGANYGYTF,TGTGCCAGCAGACGGGGCAGGGGGGCGAACTATGGCTACACCTTC
NA,TRBV25-1,many,TRBJ2-1,15,CASSESQGPYNEQFF,TGTGCCAGCAGTGAAAGCCAGGGCCCCTACAATGAGCAGTTCTTC
TRBD2,TRBV3-1,NA,TRBJ2-2,15,CASSQVPGGAGELFF,TGTGCCAGCAGCCAAGTTCCCGGGGGGGCCGGGGAGCTGTTTTTT
NA,TRBV14,few,TRBJ2-7,15,CASSQDSPGFDEQYF,TGTGCCAGCAGCCAAGATTCACCAGGGTTCGACGAGCAGTACTTC
TRBD1,TRBV7-9,few,TRBJ2-1,12,CASRKDRGDQFF,TGTGCCAGCAGAAAGGACAGGGGGGACCAGTTCTTC
NA,TRBV6-2/TRBV6-3,NA,TRBJ2-2,13,CASDLAGTGELFF,TGTGCCTCCGATCTTGCGGGCACCGGGGAGCTGTTTTTT
NA,TRBV20-1,many,TRBJ2-7,14,CSARGGTPLPEQYF,TGCAGTGCTAGGGGCGGGACTCCCCTTCCCGAGCAGTACTTC
NA,TRBV5-1,few,TRBJ2-7,14,CASSPAQQGSEQYF,TGCGCCAGCAGTCCCGCCCAACAGGGCAGCGAGCAGTACTTC
TRBD1,TRBV29-1,NA,TRBJ1-1,13,CSVLTGMNTEAFF,TGCAGCGTCCTGACAGGGATGAACACTGAAGCTTTCTTT
NA,TRBV6-5,once,TRBJ1-1,16,CAGSYSIEGLNTEAFF,TGTGCCGGCAGTTACTCGATAGAGGGGCTGAACACTGAAGCTTTCTTT
NA,TRBV12-5,NA,TRBJ1-5,12,CASASSNQPQHF,TGTGCTAGCGCCTCTAGCAATCAGCCCCAGCATTTT
NA,TRBV7-2,once,TRBJ2-3,19,CASSSQGAGGLPSTDTQYF,TGTGCCAGCAGCTCCCAGGGGGCGGGGGGTTTGCCTAGCACAGATACGCAGTATTTT
NA,TRBV20-1,NA,TRBJ1-2,11,CSAPFLYGYTF,TGCAGTGCTCCCTTTCTCTATGGCTACACCTTC
NA,TRBV7-6,few,TRBJ2-7,14,CASSLGRGDYEQYF,TGTGCCAGCAGCTTAGGCAGGGGCGACTACGAGCAGTACTTC
TRBD1,TRBV5-1,NA,TRBJ2-2,14,CASSLGQGSGELFF,TGCGCCAGCAGCTTGGGACAGGGCTCCGGGGAGCTGTTTTTT
NA,TRBV28,few,TRBJ1-5,16,CASSLLSGSTNQPQHF,TGTGCCAGCAGTTTATTATCAGGGTCCACCAATCAGCCCCAGCATTTT
NA,TRBV29-1,NA,TRBJ2-7,11,CSVPGTYEQYF,TGCAGCGTTCCAGGGACCTACGAGCAGTACTTC
NA,TRBV4-3,NA,TRBJ1-2,14,CASSQERGAYGYTF,TGCGCCAGCAGCCAAGAACGAGGGGCCTATGGCTACACCTTC
TRBD1,TRBV6-5,NA,TRBJ1-1,13,CASSYGTGQEAFF,TGTGCCAGCAGTTACGGGACAGGGCAGGAAGCTTTCTTT
NA,TRBV24-1,NA,TRBJ2-6,16,CATSDQHSSGANVLTF,TGTGCCACCAGTGATCAACACAGCTCTGGGGCCAACGTCCTGACTTTC
NA,TRBV6-2/TRBV6-3,NA,TRBJ2-6,14,CASSYGSGANVLTF,TGTGCCAGCAGTTACGGGTCTGGGGCCAACGTCCTGACTTTC
NA,TRBV7-2,NA,TRBJ2-7,11,CASSSLHEQYF,TGTGCCAGCAGCTCCCTGCACGAGCAGTACTTC
TRBD1,TRBV4-3,NA,TRBJ1-4,15,CASSQVSGGAEKLFF,TGCGCCAGCAGCCAAGTCTCAGGGGGCGCGGAAAAACTGTTTTTT
TRBD1,TRBV15,NA,TRBJ2-6,18,CATSKTGDTISGANVPTF,TGTGCCACCAGCAAAACAGGGGACACAATCTCTGGGGCCAACGTCCCGACTTTC